The source of this T cell receptor beta chain is a study of Graves' ophthalmopathy and Graves' hyperthyroidism. Study outcomes and limitations: Blood also harbored most expanded thyroid clonotypes above 0.001 frequency.

To note about this clonotype: The antigen is not known.

Presentation of ophthalmopathy in the donors involved moderate-to-severe activity, CAS ≥3, NOSPECS ≥4 and a duration under 3 months. Exclusion criteria comprised other autoimmune diseases, uncontrolled infections, pregnancy or lactation in patients. As the template, RNA transcripts were used to amplify TCR beta CDR3 regions. HTBI primers were used in a first-round RT-PCR, which preceded a second-round multiplex PCR. One entry per CDR3 protein results from TCRdb running MiXCR on the multiplex PCR reads. The sample holds 600,000 to 950,000 distinct CDR3 sequences; about 44% are singletons and the top ten take about 40%. V trimming: 3 bases; J trimming: 4 bases; junction bases outside the gene matches: 2. Germline CDR1 and CDR2: SNHLY and FYNNEI. This CDR3 has 13 residues.

Sequencing input: peripheral blood. This chain uses TRBV2 with TRBJ1-2; 7 bases match TRBD1. This receptor was taken from an adult man with Graves' ophthalmopathy. The CDR3 reads CASSDGQVYGYTF. CDR3 DNA: TGTGCCAGCAGTGATGGACAGGTCTATGGCTACACCTTC.